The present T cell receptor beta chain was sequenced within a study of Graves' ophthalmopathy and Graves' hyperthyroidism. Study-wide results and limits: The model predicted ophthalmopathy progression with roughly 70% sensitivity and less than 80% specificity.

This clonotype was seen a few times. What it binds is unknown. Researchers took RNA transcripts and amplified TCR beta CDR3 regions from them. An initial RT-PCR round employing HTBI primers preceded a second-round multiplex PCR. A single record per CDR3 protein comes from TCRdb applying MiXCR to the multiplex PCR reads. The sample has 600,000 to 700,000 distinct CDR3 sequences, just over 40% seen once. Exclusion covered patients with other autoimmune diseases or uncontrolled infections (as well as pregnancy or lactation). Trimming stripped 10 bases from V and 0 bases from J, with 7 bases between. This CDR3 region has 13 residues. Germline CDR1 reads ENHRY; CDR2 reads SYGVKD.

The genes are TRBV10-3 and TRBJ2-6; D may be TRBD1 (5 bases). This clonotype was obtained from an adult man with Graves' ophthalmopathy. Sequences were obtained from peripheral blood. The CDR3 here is CASTGSGANVLTF. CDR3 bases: TGTGCCAGCACAGGCTCTGGGGCCAACGTCCTGACTTTC.